This T cell receptor (beta chain) came from a study of blood T cell repertoires in COVID-19. Overall study: Researchers got acute and convalescent COVID-19 samples from the United States, Italy and Spain.

The CDR3 consists of 14 residues. Germline CDR1 SEHNR, CDR2 FQNEAQ (reference sequence). Deletions cut 5 bases from V and 4 bases from J, with 11 bases between. Original methodology: From reference gene primer amplification, estimates of nucleated cell counts were derived. TCRdb keeps only in-frame clones here, not all; method: immunoSEQ multiplex PCR. The DNA was the basis for D and trimming; V, J and clone size are from that table. The sample has around 200,000 clones; about 80% are singletons. V usage is TRBV7-9 and J usage is TRBJ1-4; D gene unclear. Sequencing was done on a sample of peripheral blood. The clonotype originates from a human donor in a cohort sampled during active COVID-19. The CDR3 bases are TGTGCCAGCAGCCTGCCAACGGGTAATGAAAAACTGTTTTTT. It specifies CASSLPTGNEKLFF.